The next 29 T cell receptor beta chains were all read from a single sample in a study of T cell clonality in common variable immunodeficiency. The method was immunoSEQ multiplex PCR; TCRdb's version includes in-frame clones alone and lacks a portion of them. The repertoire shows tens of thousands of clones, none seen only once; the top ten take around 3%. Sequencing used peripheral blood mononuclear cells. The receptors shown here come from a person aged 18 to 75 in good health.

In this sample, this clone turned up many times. CDR3 bases read: TGTGCCTGGAGGCTAGCGGGAGGGCCTAAGACG. Its protein product is CAWRLAGGPKT. The complete CDR3 reads CAWRLAGGPKTQYF. J is TRBJ2-3 and V is TRBV30; 12 bases fit TRBD2. The CDR3 end is not reached by the read, which stops 3 residues before it; the germline J gene fills it in. Germline V lookup: CDR1 GTSNPN, CDR2 SVGIG (reference sequence). CDR3 length: 14 amino acids.

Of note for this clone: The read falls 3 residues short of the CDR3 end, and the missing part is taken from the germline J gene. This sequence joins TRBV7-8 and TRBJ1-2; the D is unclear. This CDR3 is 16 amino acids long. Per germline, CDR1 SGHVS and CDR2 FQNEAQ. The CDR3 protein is CASSSVLAGSYNDYTF. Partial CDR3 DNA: TGTGCCAGCAGCTCGGTACTAGCGGGATCCTACAATGAC.

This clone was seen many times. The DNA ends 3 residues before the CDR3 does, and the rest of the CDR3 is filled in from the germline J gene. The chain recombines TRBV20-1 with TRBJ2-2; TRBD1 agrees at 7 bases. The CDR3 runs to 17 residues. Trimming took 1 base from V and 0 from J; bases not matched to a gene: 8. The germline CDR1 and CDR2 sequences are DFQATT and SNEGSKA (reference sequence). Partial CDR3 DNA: TGCAGTGCTAGAGTTCCGGGACAGTCCTCGAACACCGGGGAG. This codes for CSARVPGQSSNTGE. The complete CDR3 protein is CSARVPGQSSNTGELFF.

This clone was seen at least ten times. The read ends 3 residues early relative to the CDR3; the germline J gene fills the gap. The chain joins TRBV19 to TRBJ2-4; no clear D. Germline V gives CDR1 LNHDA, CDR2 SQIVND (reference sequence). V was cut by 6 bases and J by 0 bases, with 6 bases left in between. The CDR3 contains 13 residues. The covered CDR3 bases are TGTGCCAGTAGAGGGCTAGCCAAAAACATT. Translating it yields CASRGLAKNI. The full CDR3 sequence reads CASRGLAKNIQYF.

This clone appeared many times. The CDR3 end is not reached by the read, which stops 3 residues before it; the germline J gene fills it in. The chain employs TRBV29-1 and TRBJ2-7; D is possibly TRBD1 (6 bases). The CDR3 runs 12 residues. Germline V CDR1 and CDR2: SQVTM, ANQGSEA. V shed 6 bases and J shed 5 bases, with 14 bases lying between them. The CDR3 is CSVTGSSDEQYF. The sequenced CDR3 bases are TGCAGCGTCACAGGGTCGTCGGACGAG.

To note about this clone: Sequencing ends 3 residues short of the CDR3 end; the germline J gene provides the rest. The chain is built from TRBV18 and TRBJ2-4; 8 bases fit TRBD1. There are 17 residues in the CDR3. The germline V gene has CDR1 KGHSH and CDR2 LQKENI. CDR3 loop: CASSPTAGQGRFYGQYF. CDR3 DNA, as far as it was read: TGTGCCAGCTCACCAACAGCCGGACAGGGTAGATTCTATGGT.

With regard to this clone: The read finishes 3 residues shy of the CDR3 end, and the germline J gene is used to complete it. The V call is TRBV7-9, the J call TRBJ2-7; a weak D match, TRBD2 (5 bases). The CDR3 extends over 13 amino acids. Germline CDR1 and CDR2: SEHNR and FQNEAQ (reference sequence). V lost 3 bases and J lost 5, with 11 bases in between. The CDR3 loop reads CASSFGGLNEQYF. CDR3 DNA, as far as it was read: TGTGCCAGCAGCTTCGGCGGGCTAAACGAG. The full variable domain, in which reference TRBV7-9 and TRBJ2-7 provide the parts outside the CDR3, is DTGVSQNPRHKITKRGQNVTFRCDPISEHNRLYWYRQTLGQGPEFLTYFQNEAQLEKSRLLSDRFSAERPKGSFSTLEIQRTEQGDSAMYLCASSFGGLNEQYFGPGTRLTVT.

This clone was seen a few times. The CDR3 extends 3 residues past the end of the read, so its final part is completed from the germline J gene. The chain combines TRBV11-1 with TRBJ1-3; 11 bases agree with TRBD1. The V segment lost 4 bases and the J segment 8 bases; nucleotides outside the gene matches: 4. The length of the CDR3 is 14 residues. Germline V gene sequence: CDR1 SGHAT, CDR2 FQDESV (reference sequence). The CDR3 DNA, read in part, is TGTGCCAGCAGCTCACCGGGACAGGGGGACACC. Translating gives CASSSPGQGDT. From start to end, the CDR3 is CASSSPGQGDTIYF. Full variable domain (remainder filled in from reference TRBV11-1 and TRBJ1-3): EAEVAQSPRYKITEKSQAVAFWCDPISGHATLYWYRQILGQGPELLVQFQDESVVDDSQLPKDRFSAERLKGVDSTLKIQPAELGDSAMYLCASSSPGQGDTIYFGEGSWLTVV.

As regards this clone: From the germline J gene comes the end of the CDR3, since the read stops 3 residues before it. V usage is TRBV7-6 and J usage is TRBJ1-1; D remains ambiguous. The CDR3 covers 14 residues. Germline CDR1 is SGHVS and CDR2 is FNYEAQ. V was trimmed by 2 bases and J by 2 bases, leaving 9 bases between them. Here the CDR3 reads CASSLLGSNTEAFF. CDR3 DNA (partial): TGTGCCAGCAGCTTACTAGGCAGTAACACTGAA.

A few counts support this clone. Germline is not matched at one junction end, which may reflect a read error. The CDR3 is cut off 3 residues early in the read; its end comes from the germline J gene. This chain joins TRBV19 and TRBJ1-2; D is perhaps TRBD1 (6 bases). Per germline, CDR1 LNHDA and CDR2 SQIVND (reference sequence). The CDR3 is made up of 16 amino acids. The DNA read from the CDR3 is TGTGCCAGTAGTATCGGCAAGACCGGGACACCCTATGAC. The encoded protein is CASSIGKTGTPYD. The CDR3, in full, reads CASSIGKTGTPYDYTF. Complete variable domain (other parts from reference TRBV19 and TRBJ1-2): DGGITQSPKYLFRKEGQNVTLSCEQNLNHDAMYWYRQDPGQGLRLIYYSQIVNDFQKGDIAEGYSVSREKKESFPLTVTSAQKNPTAFYLCASSIGKTGTPYDYTFGSGTRLTVV.

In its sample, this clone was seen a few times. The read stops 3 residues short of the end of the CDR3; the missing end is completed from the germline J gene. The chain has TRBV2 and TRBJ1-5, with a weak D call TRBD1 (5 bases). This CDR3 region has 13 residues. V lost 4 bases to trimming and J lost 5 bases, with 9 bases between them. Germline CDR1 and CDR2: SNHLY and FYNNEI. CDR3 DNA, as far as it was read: TGTGCCAGCAGTGGGGGGGACTATCAGCCC. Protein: CASSGGDYQP. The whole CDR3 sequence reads CASSGGDYQPQHF.

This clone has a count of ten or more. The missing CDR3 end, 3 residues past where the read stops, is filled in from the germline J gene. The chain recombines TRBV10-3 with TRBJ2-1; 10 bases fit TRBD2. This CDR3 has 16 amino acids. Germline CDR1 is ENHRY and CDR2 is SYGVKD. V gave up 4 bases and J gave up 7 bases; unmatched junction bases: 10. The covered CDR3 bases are TGTGCCATCAGTGTAACCTTCGGAGCGGGAGGGAATGAG. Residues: CAISVTFGAGGNE. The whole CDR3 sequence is CAISVTFGAGGNEQFF.

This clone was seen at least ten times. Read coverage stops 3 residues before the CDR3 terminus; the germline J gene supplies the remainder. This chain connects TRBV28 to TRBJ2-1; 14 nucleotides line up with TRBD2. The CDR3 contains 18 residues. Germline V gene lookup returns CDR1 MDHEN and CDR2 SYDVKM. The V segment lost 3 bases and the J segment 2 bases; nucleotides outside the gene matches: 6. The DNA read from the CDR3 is TGTGCCAGCAGTTTTGGGACTAGCGGGAGATCTCCCTACAATGAG. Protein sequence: CASSFGTSGRSPYNE. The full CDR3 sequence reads CASSFGTSGRSPYNEQFF.

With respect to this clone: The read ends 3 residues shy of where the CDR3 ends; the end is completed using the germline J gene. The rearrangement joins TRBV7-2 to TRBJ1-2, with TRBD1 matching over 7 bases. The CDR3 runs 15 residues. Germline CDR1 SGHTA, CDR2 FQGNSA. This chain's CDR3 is CASSRGGTVVYDYTF. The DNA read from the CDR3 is TGTGCCAGCAGCAGAGGAGGGACAGTAGTCTACGAC.

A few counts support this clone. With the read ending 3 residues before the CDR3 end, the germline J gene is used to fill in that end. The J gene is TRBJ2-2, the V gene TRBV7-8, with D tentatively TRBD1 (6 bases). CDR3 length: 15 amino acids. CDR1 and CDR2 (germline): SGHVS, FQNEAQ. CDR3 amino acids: CASSLAFRGSEKLFF. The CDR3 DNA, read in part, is TGTGCCAGCAGCTTAGCATTTAGGGGGAGTGAAAAG.

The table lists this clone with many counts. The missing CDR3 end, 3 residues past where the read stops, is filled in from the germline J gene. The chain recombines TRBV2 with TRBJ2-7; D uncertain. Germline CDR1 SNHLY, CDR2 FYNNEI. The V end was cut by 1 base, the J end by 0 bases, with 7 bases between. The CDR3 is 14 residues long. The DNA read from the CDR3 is TGTGCCAGCAGTGAAGTTCCGTTCTCCTACGAG. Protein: CASSEVPFSYE. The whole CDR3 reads CASSEVPFSYEQYF.

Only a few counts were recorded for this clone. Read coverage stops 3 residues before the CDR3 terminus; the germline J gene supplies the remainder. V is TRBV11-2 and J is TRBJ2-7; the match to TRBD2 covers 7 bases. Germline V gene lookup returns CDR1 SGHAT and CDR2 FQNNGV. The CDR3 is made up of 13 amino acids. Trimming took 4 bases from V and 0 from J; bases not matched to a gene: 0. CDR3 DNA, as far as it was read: TGTGCCAGCAGCTCGGGGGGCTCCTACGAG. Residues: CASSSGGSYE. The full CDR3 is CASSSGGSYEQYF.

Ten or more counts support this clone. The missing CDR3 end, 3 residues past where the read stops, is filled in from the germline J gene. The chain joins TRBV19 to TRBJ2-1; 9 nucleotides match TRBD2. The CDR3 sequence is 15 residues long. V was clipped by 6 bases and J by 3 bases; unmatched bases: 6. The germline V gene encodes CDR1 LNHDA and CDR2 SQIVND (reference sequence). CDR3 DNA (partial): TGTGCCAGTAGGATTAGCGGGAGTGGCTACAATGAG. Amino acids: CASRISGSGYNE. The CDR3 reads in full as CASRISGSGYNEQFF.

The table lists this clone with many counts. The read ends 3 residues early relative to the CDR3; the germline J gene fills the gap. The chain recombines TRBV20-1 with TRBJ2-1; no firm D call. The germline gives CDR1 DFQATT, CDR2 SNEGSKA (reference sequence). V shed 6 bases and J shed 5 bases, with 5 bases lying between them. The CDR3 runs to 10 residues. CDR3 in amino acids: CSAHNNEQFF. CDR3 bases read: TGCAGTGCCCACAACAATGAG.

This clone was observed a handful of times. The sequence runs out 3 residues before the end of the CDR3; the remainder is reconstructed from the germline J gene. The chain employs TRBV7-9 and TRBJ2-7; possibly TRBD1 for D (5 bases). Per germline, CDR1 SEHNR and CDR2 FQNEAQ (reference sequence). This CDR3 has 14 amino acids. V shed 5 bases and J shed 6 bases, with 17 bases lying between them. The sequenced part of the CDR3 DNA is TGTGCCAGCAGCCTAATGACAGCTTTGGGCGAG. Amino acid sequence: CASSLMTALGE. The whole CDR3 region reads CASSLMTALGEQYF.

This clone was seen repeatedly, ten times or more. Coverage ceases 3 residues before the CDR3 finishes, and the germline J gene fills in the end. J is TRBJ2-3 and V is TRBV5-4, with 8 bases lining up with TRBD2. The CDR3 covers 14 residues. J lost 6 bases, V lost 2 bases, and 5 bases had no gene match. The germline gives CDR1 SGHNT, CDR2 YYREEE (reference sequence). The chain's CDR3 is CASSLAGARDTQYF. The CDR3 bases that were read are TGTGCCAGCAGCTTAGCGGGAGCACGTGATACG.

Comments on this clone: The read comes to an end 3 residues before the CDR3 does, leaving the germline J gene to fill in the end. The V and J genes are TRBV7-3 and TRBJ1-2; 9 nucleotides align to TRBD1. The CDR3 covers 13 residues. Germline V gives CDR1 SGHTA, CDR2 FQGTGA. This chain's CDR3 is CASSSHRGLDYTF. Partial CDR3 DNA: TGTGCCAGCAGCTCGCACAGGGGGCTCGAC.

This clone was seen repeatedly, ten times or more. The CDR3: CASSQQVSGANVLFF. The CDR3 DNA, read in part, is TGCGCCAGCAGCCAACAGGTCTCTGGGGCCAACGTA. The rearrangement links TRBV5-1 to TRBJ1-4; TRBD1 is a possible D gene (5 bases). Sequencing ends 3 residues short of the CDR3 end; the germline J gene provides the rest. Per the germline V gene, CDR1 is SGHRS and CDR2 is YFSETQ. The CDR3 spans 15 residues.

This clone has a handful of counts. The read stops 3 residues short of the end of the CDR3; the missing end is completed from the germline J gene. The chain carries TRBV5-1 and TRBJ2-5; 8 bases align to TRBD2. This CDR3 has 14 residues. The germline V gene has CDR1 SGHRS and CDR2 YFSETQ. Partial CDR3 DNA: TGCGCCAGCAGGGCCGGAGCGGGAGCAGATACC. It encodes CASRAGAGADT. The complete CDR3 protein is CASRAGAGADTQYF.

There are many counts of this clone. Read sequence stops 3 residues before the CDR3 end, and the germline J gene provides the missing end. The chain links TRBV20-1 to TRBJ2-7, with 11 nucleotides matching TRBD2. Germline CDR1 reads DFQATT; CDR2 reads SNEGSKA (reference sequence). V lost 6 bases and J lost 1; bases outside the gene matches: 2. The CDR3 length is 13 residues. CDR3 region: CSARLAGSYEQYF. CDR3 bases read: TGCAGTGCACGACTAGCGGGATCCTACGAG.

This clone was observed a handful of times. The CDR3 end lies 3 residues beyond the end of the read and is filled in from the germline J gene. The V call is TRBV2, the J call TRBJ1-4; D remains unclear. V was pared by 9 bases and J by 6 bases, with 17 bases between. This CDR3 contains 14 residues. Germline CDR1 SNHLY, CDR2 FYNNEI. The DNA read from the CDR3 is TGTGCCAGTGCTCGGAGGCCGCGGGATGAAAAA. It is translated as CASARRPRDEK. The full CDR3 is CASARRPRDEKLFF.

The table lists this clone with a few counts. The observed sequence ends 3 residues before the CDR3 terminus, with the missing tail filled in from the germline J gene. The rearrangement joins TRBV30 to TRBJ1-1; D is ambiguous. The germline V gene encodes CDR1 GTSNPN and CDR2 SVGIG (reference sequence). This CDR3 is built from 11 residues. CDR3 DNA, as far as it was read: TGTGCCTGGAGTGGGTCCTACGAG. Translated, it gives CAWSGSYE. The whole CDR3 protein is CAWSGSYEAFF. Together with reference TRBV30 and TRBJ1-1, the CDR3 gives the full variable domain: SQTIHQWPATLVQPVGSPLSLECTVEGTSNPNLYWYRQAAGRGLQLLFYSVGIGQISSEVPQNLSASRPQDRQFILSSKKLLLSDSGFYLCAWSGSYEAFFGQGTRLTVV.

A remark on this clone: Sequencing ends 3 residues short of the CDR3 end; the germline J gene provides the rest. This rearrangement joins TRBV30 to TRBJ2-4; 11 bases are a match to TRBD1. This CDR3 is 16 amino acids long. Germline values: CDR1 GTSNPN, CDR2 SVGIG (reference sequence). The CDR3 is CAWRRDRGNKNYGQYF. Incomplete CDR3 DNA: TGTGCCTGGCGCCGGGACAGGGGGAACAAGAACTATGGT.

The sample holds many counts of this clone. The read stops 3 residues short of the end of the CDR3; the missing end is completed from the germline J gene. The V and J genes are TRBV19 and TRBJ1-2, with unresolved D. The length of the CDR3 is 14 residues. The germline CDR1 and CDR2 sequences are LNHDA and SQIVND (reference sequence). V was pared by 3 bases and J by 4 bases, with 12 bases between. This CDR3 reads CASSMRGGAYGYTF. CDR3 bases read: TGTGCCAGTAGTATGCGCGGAGGTGCCTATGGC.